The T cell receptor beta chain described here comes from a study of cytomegalovirus exposure and HLA in healthy donors. Study results and caveats: It was about 180 TCR beta chains that were listed as cytomegalovirus-associated. TCR beta chains associated with HLA were, in a later analysis, more clonally expanded than equally common others.

Note on this clone: Its cognate antigen is unknown.

PCR was performed using 60 Vbeta and 13 Jbeta primers. The assay was immunoSEQ multiplex PCR, and TCRdb's table has in-frame clones only and misses some. The data show around 190,000 clones, roughly four fifths seen once. V lost 0 bases and J lost 4, with 16 bases in between. The length of the CDR3 is 16 residues. Germline values: CDR1 MGHRA, CDR2 YSYEKL. Input material: PBMCs. This chain links TRBV4-1 with TRBJ2-7, with D perhaps matching TRBD2 (5 bases). The sequence derives from a young man in good health and CMV-seronegative. In DNA, the CDR3 is TGCGCCAGCAGCCAAGAAGGTGCTAGCAGACTGTACGAGCAGTACTTC. Translation gives CASSQEGASRLYEQYF.